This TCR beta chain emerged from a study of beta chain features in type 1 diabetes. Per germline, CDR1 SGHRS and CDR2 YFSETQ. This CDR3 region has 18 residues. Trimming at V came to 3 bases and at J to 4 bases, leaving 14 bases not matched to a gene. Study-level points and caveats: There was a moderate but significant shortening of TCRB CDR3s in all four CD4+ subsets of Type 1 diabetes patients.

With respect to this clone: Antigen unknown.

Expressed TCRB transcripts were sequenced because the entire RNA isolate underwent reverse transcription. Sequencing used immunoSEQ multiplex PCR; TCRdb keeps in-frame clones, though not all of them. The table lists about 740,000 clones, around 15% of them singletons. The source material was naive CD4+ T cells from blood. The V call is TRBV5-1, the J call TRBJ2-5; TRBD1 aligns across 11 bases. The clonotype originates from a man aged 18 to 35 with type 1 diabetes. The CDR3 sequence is CASSWWTGGDLRVETQYF. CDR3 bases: TGCGCCAGCAGCTGGTGGACAGGGGGCGACTTGAGGGTAGAGACCCAGTACTTC.